This T cell receptor beta chain appears in the sequencing data of a study of T cells after somatic rescue of genetic block. The V and J ends lost 9 bases and 4 bases respectively, with 24 bases between them. The CDR3 contains 16 residues. Germline CDR1 LNHNV, CDR2 YYDKDF (reference sequence). Profiled with immunoSEQ multiplex PCR; TCRdb holds only in-frame clones, not every one. The sample carries roughly 65,000 clones, less than 95% recorded once. This chain uses TRBV15 with TRBJ2-5; TRBD2 is a possible D gene (5 bases). The sequenced sample was peripheral blood mononuclear cells (PBMCs). The TCR comes from a man aged 35 to 55. CDR3 in DNA: TGTGCCACACGTGCCCCGGGCACGGGGTGGGGAGAGACCCAGTACTTC. This translates into CATRAPGTGWGETQYF.